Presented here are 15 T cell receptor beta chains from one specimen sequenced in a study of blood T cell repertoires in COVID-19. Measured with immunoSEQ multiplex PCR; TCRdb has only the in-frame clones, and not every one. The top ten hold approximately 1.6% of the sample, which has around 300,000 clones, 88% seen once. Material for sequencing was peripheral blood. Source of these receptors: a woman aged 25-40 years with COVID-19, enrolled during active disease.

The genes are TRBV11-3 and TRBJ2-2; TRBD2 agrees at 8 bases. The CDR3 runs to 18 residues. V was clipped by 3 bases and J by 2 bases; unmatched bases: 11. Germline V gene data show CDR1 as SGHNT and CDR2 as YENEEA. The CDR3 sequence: CASSFDAGGITNTGELFF. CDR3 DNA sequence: TGTGCCAGCAGCTTCGATGCGGGGGGAATCACTAACACCGGGGAGCTGTTTTTT.

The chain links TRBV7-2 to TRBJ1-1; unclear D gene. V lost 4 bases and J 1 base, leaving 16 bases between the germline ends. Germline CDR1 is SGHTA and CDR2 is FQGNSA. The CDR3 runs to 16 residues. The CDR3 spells CASSSLTRIRNTEAFF. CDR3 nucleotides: TGTGCCAGCAGCTCCCTTACCCGAATCAGGAACACTGAAGCTTTCTTT.

The CDR3 reads CASSLNFGGLGQPQHF. CDR3 nucleotide sequence: TGTGCCAGCAGTCTCAATTTCGGGGGATTAGGTCAGCCCCAGCATTTT. The chain recombines TRBV27 with TRBJ1-5; weak D call: TRBD1 (5 bases). CDR3 size: 16 residues. V shed 5 bases and J shed 6 bases, with 20 bases lying between them. Germline values: CDR1 MNHEY, CDR2 SMNVEV (reference sequence).

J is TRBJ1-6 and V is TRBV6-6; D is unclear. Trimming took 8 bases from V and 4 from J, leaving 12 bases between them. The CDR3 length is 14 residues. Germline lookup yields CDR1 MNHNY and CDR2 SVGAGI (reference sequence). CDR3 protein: CASCRSRYNSPLHF. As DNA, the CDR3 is TGTGCCAGCTGTCGATCCAGATATAATTCACCCCTCCACTTT.

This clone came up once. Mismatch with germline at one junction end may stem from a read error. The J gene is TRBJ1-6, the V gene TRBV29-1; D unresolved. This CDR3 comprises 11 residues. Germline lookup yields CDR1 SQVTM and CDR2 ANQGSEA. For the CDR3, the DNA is TGCAGCGTCGCACACCCGAGGCCTTGGCGGTTT. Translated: CSVAHPRPWRF. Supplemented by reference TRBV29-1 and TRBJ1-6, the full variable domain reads SAVISQKPSRDICQRGTSLTIQCQVDSQVTMMFWYRQQPGQSLTLIATANQGSEATYESGFVIDKFPISRPNLTFSTLTVSNMSPEDSSIYLCSVAHPRPWRFGNGTRLTVT.

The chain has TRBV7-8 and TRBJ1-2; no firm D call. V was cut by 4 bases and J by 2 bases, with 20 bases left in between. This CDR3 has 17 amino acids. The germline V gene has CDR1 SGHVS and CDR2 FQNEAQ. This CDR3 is CASSSTWVTIRNYGYTF. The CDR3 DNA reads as TGTGCCAGCAGCTCGACTTGGGTCACTATACGGAACTATGGCTACACCTTC. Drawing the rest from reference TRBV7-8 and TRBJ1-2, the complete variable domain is GAGVSQSPRYKVAKRGQDVALRCDPISGHVSLFWYQQALGQGPEFLTYFQNEAQLDKSGLPSDRFFAERPEGSVSTLKIQRTQQEDSAVYLCASSSTWVTIRNYGYTFGSGTRLTVV.

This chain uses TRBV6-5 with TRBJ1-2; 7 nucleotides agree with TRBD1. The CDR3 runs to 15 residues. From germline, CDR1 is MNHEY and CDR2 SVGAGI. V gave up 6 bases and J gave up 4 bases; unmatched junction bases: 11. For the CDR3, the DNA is TGTGCCAGCAGCCTCGGACAGGCCGCCCCCTATGGCTACACCTTC. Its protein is CASSLGQAAPYGYTF.

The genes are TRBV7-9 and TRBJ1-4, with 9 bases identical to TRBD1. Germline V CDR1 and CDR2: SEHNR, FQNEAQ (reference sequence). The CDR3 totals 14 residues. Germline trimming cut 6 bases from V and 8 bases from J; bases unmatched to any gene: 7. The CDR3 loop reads CASSTGTGWEKLFF. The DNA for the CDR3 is TGTGCCAGCAGTACCGGGACAGGGTGGGAAAAACTGTTTTTT.

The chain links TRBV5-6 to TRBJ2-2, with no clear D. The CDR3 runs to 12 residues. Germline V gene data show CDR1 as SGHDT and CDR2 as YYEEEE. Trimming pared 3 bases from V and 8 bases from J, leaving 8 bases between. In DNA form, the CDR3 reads TGTGCCAGCAGCTCCTCCTTGGGGGAGCTGTTTTTT. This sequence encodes CASSSSLGELFF.

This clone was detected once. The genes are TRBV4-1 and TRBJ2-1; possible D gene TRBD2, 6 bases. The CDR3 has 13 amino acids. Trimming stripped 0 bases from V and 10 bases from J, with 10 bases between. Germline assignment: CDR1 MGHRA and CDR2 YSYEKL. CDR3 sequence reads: CASSQDPGVEQFF. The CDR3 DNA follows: TGCGCCAGCAGCCAAGATCCGGGGGTCGAGCAGTTCTTC.

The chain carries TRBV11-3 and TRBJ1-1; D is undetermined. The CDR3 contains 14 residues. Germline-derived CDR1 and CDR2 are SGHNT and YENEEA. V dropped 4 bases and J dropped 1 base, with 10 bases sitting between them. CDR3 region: CASSSYSGNTEAFF. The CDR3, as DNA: TGTGCCAGCAGCTCATACAGTGGGAACACTGAAGCTTTCTTT.

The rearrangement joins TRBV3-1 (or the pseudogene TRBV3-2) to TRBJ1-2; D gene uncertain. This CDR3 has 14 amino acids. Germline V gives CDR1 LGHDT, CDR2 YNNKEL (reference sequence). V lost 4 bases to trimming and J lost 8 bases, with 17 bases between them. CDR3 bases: TGTGCCAGCAGCCCAATCTGGAGGACCAAGGGCTACACCTTC. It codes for CASSPIWRTKGYTF.

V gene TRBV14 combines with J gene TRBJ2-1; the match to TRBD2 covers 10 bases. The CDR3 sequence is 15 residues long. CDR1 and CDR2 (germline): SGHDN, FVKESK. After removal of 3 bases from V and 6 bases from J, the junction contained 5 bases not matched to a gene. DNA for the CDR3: TGTGCCAGCAGCCACCTAGCGGGGGCGTCCAATGAGCAGTTCTTC. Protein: CASSHLAGASNEQFF.

CDR3 bases: TGTGCCAGCAGCGGTGGGTCCGGGGGGGCCCGCAATGAGCAGTTCTTC. Protein product: CASSGGSGGARNEQFF. The rearrangement uses TRBV9 and TRBJ2-1; TRBD2 matches 8 bases. This CDR3 has 16 amino acids. V shed 3 bases, J shed 6 bases, and the junction held 11 bases outside the gene matches. CDR1 is SGDLS and CDR2 is YYNGEE in the germline V gene. Full variable domain (missing parts from reference TRBV9 and TRBJ2-1): DSGVTQTPKHLITATGQRVTLRCSPRSGDLSVYWYQQSLDQGLQFLIQYYNGEERAKGNILERFSAQQFPDLHSELNLSSLELGDSALYFCASSGGSGGARNEQFFGPGTRLTVL.

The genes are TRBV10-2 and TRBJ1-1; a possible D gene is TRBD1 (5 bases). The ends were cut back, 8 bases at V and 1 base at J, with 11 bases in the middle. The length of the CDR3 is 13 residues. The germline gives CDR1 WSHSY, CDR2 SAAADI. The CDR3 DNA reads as TGCGCCAGCGGGGGGACGGGGAACACTGAAGCTTTCTTT. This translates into CASGGTGNTEAFF.